Below, one T cell receptor (beta chain) is given with its context. Its antigen specificity is not known. The sample holds no much larger clone one base away, and base qualities are not on file. The immunoSEQ Assay, a bias-controlled multiplex PCR, was used to amplify TCRbeta CDR3 regions from genomic DNA. Concerning the study's data processing: Within the assay, amplification of reference gene primers was used to estimate how many nucleated cells each sample contained. To quantify the absolute abundance of each unique TCRbeta CDR3 rearrangement, sequence reads were collapsed and filtered. For each sample, productive Simpson clonality was calculated as the square root of Simpson's diversity index over productive rearrangements. In TCRdb, the immuneACCESS table is reduced to in-frame sequences with V and J assigned. These tables do not hold every clone; where another copy was compared, an unresolved V gene accounts for under half, and the others remain unexplained. The DNA was the basis for D and trimming; V, J and clone size are from that table. Within this sample are fewer than 70,000 clones, with over 70% of them counted one time only. The top ten constitute 3.2% of the sample.

Compared with germline, V lacks 5 bases and J lacks 5 bases; bases without a gene match: 9. The CDR3 measures 15 amino acids from cysteine to phenylalanine. Just the 45-base CDR3 DNA is kept, in frame starting at base 1. CDR1 and CDR2 are read off the germline V gene as SGHVS and FNYEAQ. Each collaborating institution followed its own protocols to collect whole blood in K2EDTA tubes. Collaborator samples were shipped for TCRbeta analysis as frozen whole blood, isolated PBMCs, or DNA extracted from either sample type. The entry originates in a study of blood T cell repertoires in COVID-19 (dated by TCRdb to about 2020). Study-level background: Collaborator samples came from the United States, Italy and Spain and covered acute and convalescent phases of COVID-19. The material from the prospective study consisted of cDNA or gDNA derived from T cells, B-cell-depleted T cells, or PBMCs. The dataset comprised deeply sampled blood TCRbeta repertoires from subjects exposed to, actively infected with, or recovered from COVID-19. The repertoires were released in a freely available public database intended as a resource for research on the immune response to SARS-CoV-2. Samples were obtained from the ongoing ImmuneRACE study (first 160 participants) and from about 1,300 subjects provided by 6 global collaborators. Nearly every sample came with metadata listing a de-identified subject ID, COVID-19 status, age in years and sex. HLA class I and class II types, where available, came from metadata supplied by the sample provider rather than from assay-based typing.

Overall study outcomes, separate from this receptor: Clinical and demographic metadata were provided uncurated, with the amount varying by source and participant.

The source of this sequence is a man in his fifties or sixties with acute or convalescent COVID-19. The sample comprised peripheral blood. The V and J segments used are TRBV7-6 and TRBJ1-2; 9 bases in between match TRBD1. The nucleotides read TGTGCCAGCAGCCCAGCCGGGACAGGGAGATATGGCTACACCTTC. This translates into CASSPAGTGRYGYTF.